The clone carrying this T cell receptor beta chain was detected a few times. Antigen specificity is unknown. This sample was taken from a study of T cell repertoires in cytomegalovirus infection. About the research overall: Public TCR beta signatures provided an indication of both CMV infection and a matching HLA type.

Trimming stripped 6 bases from V and 7 bases from J, with 7 bases between. This CDR3 spans 11 amino acids. In germline, CDR1 is MNHNS, CDR2 SASEGT. The study, taken as a whole, reports: Based on cumulative public TCR beta family frequency, carriers of CMV plus the relevant HLA were identified.

TCRdb re-called the reads with MiXCR, one entry per CDR3 protein. The data hold 630,000 or so distinct CDR3 sequences, with roughly 26% observed a single time. Sequencing input: CD8+ T cells from PBMCs. The V and J genes are TRBV6-1 and TRBJ2-1, with D uncertain. The source of this sequence is a human donor in good health (CMV status not recorded). Some clones in this sample may be carry-over from other donors' samples. In nucleotides, the CDR3 is TGTGCCAGCAGGTACGGAAATGAGCAGTTCTTC. Its protein product is CASRYGNEQFF.